This T cell receptor beta chain was captured by sequencing in a study of blood T cell repertoires in COVID-19. Study background: Sites in the United States, Italy and Spain provided acute and convalescent COVID-19 samples. The cDNA or gDNA used as material had been derived from T cells, B-cell-depleted T cells, or PBMCs.

The germline V gene encodes CDR1 WNHNN and CDR2 SYGVQD (reference sequence). The J segment lost 6 bases and the V segment lost 8 bases, leaving 7 bases of the junction unmatched. This CDR3 contains 14 residues. As originally analysed: The authors estimated nucleated cell counts from reference gene primer amplification. Produced via immunoSEQ multiplex PCR; TCRdb's table is partial and in-frame only. V, J and clone size are those of that table, while D and trimming were read from the DNA. The sample holds over 200,000 clones, 80% to 90% seen once. This clone was picked up one time. The source of this sequence is a man aged 30 to 45 who had recovered from COVID-19. The chain links TRBV10-1 to TRBJ2-2; 9 nucleotides align to TRBD1. The sequenced sample was peripheral blood. The CDR3 is CASRLGQGAGELFF. The CDR3 region has the DNA TGCGCCAGCCGACTGGGACAGGGCGCCGGGGAGCTGTTTTTT.